This note documents a single T cell receptor beta chain sequence. What it recognizes is unknown. Here immunoSEQ multiplex PCR was the method, and the copy in TCRdb shows in-frame clones only, minus some. The table has 150,000 to 200,000 clones, more than 75% seen once; the top ten hold around 3%. CDR3 length: 16 residues. The germline V gene has CDR1 MNHEY and CDR2 SMNVEV (reference sequence). V was pared by 5 bases and J by 2 bases, with 9 bases of the junction left unmatched. This sample is drawn from a study of cytomegalovirus exposure and HLA in healthy donors. Regarding the study as a whole: Most observed TCR sequences were rare, whereas some public TCRs were detected in many donors. The investigators catalogued 160 or so TCR beta chains as cytomegalovirus-associated.

The sample taken for sequencing was PBMCs. This clonotype was sampled from a man younger than 35 in good health and CMV-seronegative. The V gene is TRBV27, the J gene TRBJ2-5, with 9 bases identical to TRBD1. CDR3 DNA: TGTGCCAGCAGTAGGACAGGGGCGACTCTACAAGAGACCCAGTACTTC. Protein product: CASSRTGATLQETQYF.